Listed below are T cell receptor beta chains from one sample, sequenced in a study of T cell repertoires in cytomegalovirus infection. Antigens for these TCRs are unknown. From the reads, TCRdb called clonotypes with MiXCR, one entry per CDR3 protein. The sample carries roughly 500,000 distinct CDR3 sequences, 30% to 40% recorded once. The input for sequencing was cultured PBMCs, taken from culture after CMV antigen stimulation. The receptor set was obtained from a human donor in good health (CMV status not recorded). Some clones in this sample may be carry-over from other donors' samples. CDR3s include the opening cysteine and the closing phenylalanine or tryptophan. The D gene is left open where the match is weak. A row's size may be missing; if present it is once, few, many or a size class.

TRBJ2-3 - TRBV7-3 TRBD2 TGTGCCAGCAGTTTAGCGGGAGAGATAGATACGCAGTATTTT CASSLAGEIDTQYF
TRBJ2-3 - TRBV7-9 - TGTGCCAGCAGCTCCCGGGGGGCGCGCTCTAGCACAGATACGCAGTATTTT CASSSRGARSSTDTQYF
TRBJ1-1 - TRBV12-3/TRBV12-4 - TGTGCCAGCATCCACAGGGATATAAACACTGAAGCTTTCTTT CASIHRDINTEAFF
TRBJ2-7 - TRBV29-1 TRBD1 TGCAGCTTTTACGGACAGGGGGCGCGGGAGCAGTACTTC CSFYGQGAREQYF
TRBJ1-5 few TRBV20-1 TRBD1 TGCAGTGCTGCCCCAGGGGGAAGGAGCAATCAGCCCCAGCATTTT CSAAPGGRSNQPQHF
TRBJ2-6 - TRBV7-8 TRBD1 TGTGCCAGCAGCTTAAGGGACAGGGGGCTCTCTGGGGCCAACGTCCTGACTTTC CASSLRDRGLSGANVLTF
TRBJ2-5 - TRBV19 - TGTGCCAGTAGTATGGGCAGGCATGTCCAAGAGACCCAGTACTTC CASSMGRHVQETQYF
TRBJ2-1 few TRBV7-8 - TGTGCCAGCAGCTTAGTAGAGTCGACCTACAATGAGCAGTTCTTC CASSLVESTYNEQFF
TRBJ2-2 - TRBV6-2/TRBV6-3 - TGTGCCAGCAGTTCCCGGGGCACCGGGGAGCTGTTGTTT CASSSRGTGELLF
TRBJ1-3 few TRBV7-8 TRBD1 TGTGCCAGCAGCCCCAAACCCCCGACAGGGGAAGGAAACACCATATATTTT CASSPKPPTGEGNTIYF
TRBJ1-6 - TRBV7-6 - TGTGCCAGCAGCGTCGGGACTCTGAATTCACCCCTCCACTTT CASSVGTLNSPLHF
TRBJ2-1 once TRBV4-3 TRBD2 TGCGCCAGCAGCGCACTAGCGGGGGACCGTGAGCAGTTCTTC CASSALAGDREQFF
TRBJ2-3 - TRBV18 - TGTGCCAGCTCTCTGGGACCGACGTTCACAGATACGCAGTATTTT CASSLGPTFTDTQYF
TRBJ1-3 - TRBV19 - TGTGCCAGTAGTATCTTCAATTCTCCGATGACAGGCGGAAACACCATATATTTT CASSIFNSPMTGGNTIYF
TRBJ2-1 - TRBV12-3/TRBV12-4 - TGTGCCAGCAGTCTCAAACTAGGGTCCTACAATGAGCAGTTCTTC CASSLKLGSYNEQFF
TRBJ1-2 few TRBV7-2 TRBD1 TGTGCCAGCAGCCTACAGGGGAGGAATGGCTACACCTTC CASSLQGRNGYTF
TRBJ2-1 - TRBV11-2 TRBD2 TGTGCCAGCAGCTTAGTATTAGCGGGAGTCATAACTGAGCAGTTCTTC CASSLVLAGVITEQFF
TRBJ1-2 few TRBV29-1 - TGCAGCGTTGAAGAGCCCCCCGAGGGGCCCGCTAGGGGCTACACCTTC CSVEEPPEGPARGYTF
TRBJ2-3 many TRBV7-3 - TGTGCCAGCAGCCCGACGGGTGGCCCGGATACGCAGTATTTT CASSPTGGPDTQYF
TRBJ2-1 once TRBV6-1 - TGTGCCAGCAGTGAAAAGTCTGGCGGTTACAATGAGCAGTTCTTC CASSEKSGGYNEQFF
TRBJ2-2 few TRBV7-2 - TGTGCCAGCAGCTTTAGGGAGGCCGGGGAGCTGTTTTTT CASSFREAGELFF
TRBJ2-1 many TRBV20-1 TRBD2 TGCAGTGCTAGAGATCGGATAGCGGGTGGCTCCTACAATGAGCAGTTCTTC CSARDRIAGGSYNEQFF
TRBJ2-5 few TRBV4-1 TRBD2 TGCGCCAGCAGCCGACAGCGCGGTCAACTAGCGGTCCAGCGGGAGACCCAGTACTTC CASSRQRGQLAVQRETQYF
TRBJ2-2 once TRBV6-8 - TGTGCCAGCAGTTACTCGCCCGGGGGCACCGGGGAGCTGTTTTTT CASSYSPGGTGELFF
TRBJ2-5 many TRBV7-2 - TGTGCCAGCAGCTTATTTGGGGGCGATGAGACCCAGTACTTC CASSLFGGDETQYF
TRBJ1-1 - TRBV14 - TGTGCCAGCGGACAAATTACCCACACTGAAGCTTTCTTT CASGQITHTEAFF
TRBJ1-4 - TRBV19 - TGTGCCAGTAGTATAGATCGACATTTGGGTGGGGAAAAACTGTTTTTT CASSIDRHLGGEKLFF
TRBJ2-7 - TRBV7-2 - TGTGCCAGCAGCGCACAGGGACCCCCCTACGAGCAGTACTTC CASSAQGPPYEQYF